This T cell receptor (beta chain) was retrieved from a study of T cell responses to AZD1222 COVID-19 vaccine. Per the germline V gene, CDR1 is MNHEY and CDR2 is SVGAGI. Trimming cost V 2 bases and J 4 bases, with 9 bases left between them. CDR3 length: 14 amino acids. Method: immunoSEQ multiplex PCR; TCRdb's copy keeps in-frame clones and lacks some. The sample shows about 100,000 clones, around 87% of them seen only once. V is TRBV6-5 and J is TRBJ1-5; TRBD1 is a possible D gene (6 bases). The sequence derives from an adult in good health. The specimen comprised peripheral blood, sampled on day 0 of MenACWY control vaccination. The CDR3 spells CASSYPQGNQPQHF. As DNA, the CDR3 is TGTGCCAGCAGTTACCCACAGGGAAATCAGCCCCAGCATTTT.